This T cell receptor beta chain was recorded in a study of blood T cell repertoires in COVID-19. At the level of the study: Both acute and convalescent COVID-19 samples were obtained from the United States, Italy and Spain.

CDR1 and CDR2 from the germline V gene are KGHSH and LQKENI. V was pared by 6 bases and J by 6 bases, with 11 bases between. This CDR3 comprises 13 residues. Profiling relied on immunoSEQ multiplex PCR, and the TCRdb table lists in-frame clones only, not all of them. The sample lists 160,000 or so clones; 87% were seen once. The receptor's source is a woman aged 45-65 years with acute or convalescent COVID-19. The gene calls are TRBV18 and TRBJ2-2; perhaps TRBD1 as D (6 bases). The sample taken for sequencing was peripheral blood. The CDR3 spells CASSATGSGELFF. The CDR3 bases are TGTGCCAGCTCCGCAACAGGGTCCGGGGAGCTGTTTTTT.